These T cell receptor beta chains were read from a single sample in a study of patients and donors after allogeneic stem cell transplantation. From the RT-PCR reads, TCRdb called clonotypes with MiXCR, one entry per CDR3 protein. The repertoire consists of about 57,000 distinct CDR3 sequences, with about an eighth occurring once and the leading ten covering around 32%. Specimen: blood, either unsorted or a sorted T cell fraction (not recorded which). The receptors stem from a human donor who was either an allogeneic HSCT recipient or a stem cell or donor lymphocyte infusion donor (not recorded which). It is not recorded whose cells these are; they may come from a transplant donor. Each CDR3 is given with its conserved first and last residue. D genes are given only for firm matches. Not every row has a clone size; where given, it reads once, few, many or a size class.

cdr3_aa	cdr3_nt	clone_size	j_call	v_call	d_call
CASSPLGSGFYNEQFF	TGTGCCAGCAGCCCCCTGGGGAGCGGTTTTTACAATGAGCAGTTCTTC	-	TRBJ2-1	TRBV14	-
CASSPGNYEQYF	TGTGCCAGCAGCCCGGGGAACTACGAGCAGTACTTC	-	TRBJ2-7	TRBV5-5	-
CASSFGRLNTEAFF	TGTGCCAGCAGTTTTGGACGGCTGAACACTGAAGCTTTCTTT	many	TRBJ1-1	TRBV27	-
CSARDQGRLLTSSYEQYF	TGCAGTGCTAGAGATCAGGGCAGGCTTTTAACCTCTTCTTACGAGCAGTACTTC	-	TRBJ2-7	TRBV20-1	-
CSASSSYNEQFF	TGCAGTGCTAGTAGCTCCTACAATGAGCAGTTCTTC	few	TRBJ2-1	TRBV20-1	-
CASSPQWGIRPQFF	TGTGCCAGCAGTCCCCAGTGGGGGATCCGTCCGCAGTTCTTC	-	TRBJ2-1	TRBV12-3/TRBV12-4	-
CASTTTEQGEAGELFF	TGTGCCAGCACCACCACGGAACAGGGGGAAGCCGGGGAGCTGTTTTTT	-	TRBJ2-2	TRBV18	TRBD1
CASSLGRLANYGYTF	TGTGCCAGCAGTTTGGGCAGACTAGCTAACTATGGCTACACCTTC	-	TRBJ1-2	TRBV12-3/TRBV12-4	-
CATSKEGTGFYEQYF	TGTGCCACCAGCAAAGAGGGGACAGGTTTCTACGAGCAGTACTTC	medium-sized	TRBJ2-7	TRBV15	TRBD1
CSARDRLAVSSYNEQFF	TGCAGTGCTAGAGATCGGCTAGCGGTAAGCTCCTACAATGAGCAGTTCTTC	few	TRBJ2-1	TRBV20-1	TRBD2
CSVLDRLNTEAFF	TGCAGCGTGCTCGACAGACTGAACACTGAAGCTTTCTTT	many	TRBJ1-1	TRBV29-1	-
CASSPRAVPSNEQFF	TGTGCCAGCAGCCCCCGGGCCGTACCCTCCAATGAGCAGTTCTTC	-	TRBJ2-1	TRBV3-1	-
CASRVGRDPSYNEQFF	TGTGCCAGCAGAGTCGGGCGGGACCCCTCCTACAATGAGCAGTTCTTC	few	TRBJ2-1	TRBV6-5	-
CASRQDRGTGELFF	TGTGCCAGCAGGCAGGACAGGGGCACCGGGGAGCTGTTTTTT	few	TRBJ2-2	TRBV5-4	TRBD1
CASSYRLREGYPYEQYF	TGTGCCAGCAGTTACCGTCTACGGGAGGGCTACCCCTACGAGCAGTACTTC	few	TRBJ2-7	TRBV6-6	TRBD2
CASSVEGAVTEAFF	TGTGCCAGCAGTGTCGAGGGGGCCGTGACTGAAGCTTTCTTT	few	TRBJ1-1	TRBV6-1	TRBD1
CASRQTLQGGQETQYF	TGTGCCAGCAGACAGACATTACAGGGTGGCCAAGAGACCCAGTACTTC	-	TRBJ2-5	TRBV7-9	-
CARPMSGEHAPDTQYF	TGCGCCAGGCCCATGAGCGGGGAACATGCCCCAGATACGCAGTATTTT	many	TRBJ2-3	TRBV10-2	TRBD2
CASSLRGAKITEAFF	TGTGCCAGCAGCTTGAGGGGGGCAAAGATAACTGAAGCTTTCTTT	many	TRBJ1-1	TRBV5-6	-
CSVLKGRVDQETQYF	TGCAGCGTTCTTAAAGGGAGGGTGGACCAAGAGACCCAGTACTTC	-	TRBJ2-5	TRBV29-1	TRBD2
CASSLGQLQREQYF	TGTGCCAGCAGCCTCGGACAGCTCCAGAGGGAGCAGTACTTC	many	TRBJ2-7	TRBV12-3/TRBV12-4	-
CASSPRQGPPIYQPQHF	TGTGCCAGCAGTCCAAGACAGGGACCCCCTATCTATCAGCCCCAGCATTTT	many	TRBJ1-5	TRBV27	TRBD1
CASSFRAGGSTDTQYF	TGTGCCAGCAGCTTCCGAGCGGGAGGGAGCACAGATACGCAGTATTTT	-	TRBJ2-3	TRBV9	TRBD2